The rows below give T cell receptor beta chains drawn from one sample of a study of OX40 agonist ivuxolimab in advanced cancers. The repertoire was sequenced with immunoSEQ multiplex PCR; TCRdb's copy has only in-frame clones and lacks some. Seen here are 40,000 to 50,000 clones, roughly 90% observed once, and the top ten hold approximately 0.97%. The starting material was CD4+ or CD8+ T cells sorted from blood, obtained in a trial of the OX40 agonist ivuxolimab. These receptors all come from an adult with an advanced solid tumor such as melanoma, head and neck, liver or kidney cancer. Both conserved end residues are part of each CDR3. D genes are given only for firm matches. For some rows the clone size is stated as once, few or many, or as a class when expanded; others skip it.

D gene,J gene,clone size,V gene,CDR3 protein,CDR3 DNA
.,TRBJ1-1,.,TRBV7-2,CASSQDQQGGFEAFF,TGTGCCAGCAGCCAAGATCAACAAGGGGGGTTTGAAGCTTTCTTT
TRBD2,TRBJ2-3,.,TRBV29-1,CSVPGGSFPDTQYF,TGCAGCGTCCCGGGGGGGTCCTTTCCAGATACGCAGTATTTT
.,TRBJ2-7,.,TRBV6-5,CASSSPGTYEQYF,TGTGCCAGCAGTTCTCCGGGAACCTACGAGCAGTACTTC
TRBD1,TRBJ2-7,.,TRBV5-1,CASSFGQGASYEQYF,TGCGCCAGCAGCTTTGGACAGGGGGCTAGCTACGAGCAGTACTTC
.,TRBJ2-7,.,TRBV28,CASRLTRVPSYEQYF,TGTGCCAGCAGACTTACCCGGGTCCCCTCCTACGAGCAGTACTTC
TRBD1,TRBJ1-2,.,TRBV19,CASSRQGNYGYTF,TGTGCCAGTAGTAGACAGGGGAACTATGGCTACACCTTC
.,TRBJ2-5,.,TRBV7-2,CASSFHREETQYF,TGTGCCAGCAGCTTCCACAGGGAAGAGACCCAGTACTTC
TRBD1,TRBJ2-1,.,TRBV7-9,CASSHRPITDRGAFNEQFF,TGTGCCAGCAGCCATCGCCCTATAACGGACAGGGGGGCTTTCAATGAGCAGTTCTTC
TRBD1,TRBJ2-7,.,TRBV7-9,CASSQTGEYEQYF,TGTGCCAGCAGCCAAACAGGGGAATACGAGCAGTACTTC
.,TRBJ2-1,.,TRBV7-3,CASSGEVDRAYNEQFF,TGTGCCAGCAGCGGAGAGGTAGATAGGGCCTACAATGAGCAGTTCTTC
.,TRBJ1-5,.,TRBV6-1,CASRDSNQPQHF,TGTGCCAGCAGGGACAGCAATCAGCCCCAGCATTTT
TRBD2,TRBJ2-4,.,TRBV27,CASSLGNLAGGAKNIQYF,TGTGCCAGCAGTTTGGGAAACCTAGCGGGAGGAGCCAAAAACATTCAGTACTTC
.,TRBJ1-5,.,TRBV6-5,CASGADQPQHF,TGTGCCTCTGGGGCTGATCAGCCCCAGCATTTT
TRBD1,TRBJ2-3,.,TRBV25-1,CASRPTGDRGTDTQYF,TGTGCCAGCAGGCCCACCGGGGACAGGGGGACAGATACGCAGTATTTT
.,TRBJ1-1,.,TRBV11-1,CASSQGATGTEAFF,TGTGCCAGCAGCCAAGGGGCTACCGGCACTGAAGCTTTCTTT
.,TRBJ2-1,.,TRBV27,CASSTRLAYNEQFF,TGTGCCAGCAGCACCCGGCTAGCCTACAATGAGCAGTTCTTC
.,TRBJ2-2,.,TRBV29-1,CSVPHGELFF,TGCAGCGTTCCCCACGGGGAGCTGTTTTTT
.,TRBJ2-1,.,TRBV10-1,CASSVFCSYNEQFF,TGCGCCAGCAGCGTCTTCTGCTCCTACAATGAGCAGTTCTTC
.,TRBJ1-5,.,TRBV27,CASKSTRGGPQHF,TGTGCCAGCAAGAGTACCCGGGGGGGGCCCCAGCATTTT
TRBD1,TRBJ2-3,.,TRBV19,CATKNRGGSTDTQYF,TGTGCCACCAAAAACAGGGGTGGAAGCACAGATACGCAGTATTTT
.,TRBJ2-5,.,TRBV4-2,CASSQVGQTQETQYF,TGTGCCAGCAGCCAAGTCGGACAGACCCAAGAGACCCAGTACTTC
TRBD2,TRBJ2-3,.,TRBV10-3,CAIQLAESTDTQYF,TGTGCCATCCAACTAGCGGAGAGCACAGATACGCAGTATTTT
.,TRBJ2-5,once,TRBV28,CASSLGQGTFQTQYF,TGTGCCAGCAGTTTAGGGCAGGGGACCTTCCAGACCCAGTACTTC
.,TRBJ2-5,.,TRBV11-2,CASSFQRQETQYF,TGTGCCAGCAGCTTCCAGCGGCAAGAGACCCAGTACTTC
TRBD1,TRBJ1-5,.,TRBV7-2,CASSWTGVNQPQHF,TGTGCCAGCAGCTGGACAGGGGTAAATCAGCCCCAGCATTTT
TRBD1,TRBJ2-3,.,TRBV2,CASSIRQGADTDTQYF,TGTGCCAGCAGTATCCGACAGGGGGCCGACACAGATACGCAGTATTTT